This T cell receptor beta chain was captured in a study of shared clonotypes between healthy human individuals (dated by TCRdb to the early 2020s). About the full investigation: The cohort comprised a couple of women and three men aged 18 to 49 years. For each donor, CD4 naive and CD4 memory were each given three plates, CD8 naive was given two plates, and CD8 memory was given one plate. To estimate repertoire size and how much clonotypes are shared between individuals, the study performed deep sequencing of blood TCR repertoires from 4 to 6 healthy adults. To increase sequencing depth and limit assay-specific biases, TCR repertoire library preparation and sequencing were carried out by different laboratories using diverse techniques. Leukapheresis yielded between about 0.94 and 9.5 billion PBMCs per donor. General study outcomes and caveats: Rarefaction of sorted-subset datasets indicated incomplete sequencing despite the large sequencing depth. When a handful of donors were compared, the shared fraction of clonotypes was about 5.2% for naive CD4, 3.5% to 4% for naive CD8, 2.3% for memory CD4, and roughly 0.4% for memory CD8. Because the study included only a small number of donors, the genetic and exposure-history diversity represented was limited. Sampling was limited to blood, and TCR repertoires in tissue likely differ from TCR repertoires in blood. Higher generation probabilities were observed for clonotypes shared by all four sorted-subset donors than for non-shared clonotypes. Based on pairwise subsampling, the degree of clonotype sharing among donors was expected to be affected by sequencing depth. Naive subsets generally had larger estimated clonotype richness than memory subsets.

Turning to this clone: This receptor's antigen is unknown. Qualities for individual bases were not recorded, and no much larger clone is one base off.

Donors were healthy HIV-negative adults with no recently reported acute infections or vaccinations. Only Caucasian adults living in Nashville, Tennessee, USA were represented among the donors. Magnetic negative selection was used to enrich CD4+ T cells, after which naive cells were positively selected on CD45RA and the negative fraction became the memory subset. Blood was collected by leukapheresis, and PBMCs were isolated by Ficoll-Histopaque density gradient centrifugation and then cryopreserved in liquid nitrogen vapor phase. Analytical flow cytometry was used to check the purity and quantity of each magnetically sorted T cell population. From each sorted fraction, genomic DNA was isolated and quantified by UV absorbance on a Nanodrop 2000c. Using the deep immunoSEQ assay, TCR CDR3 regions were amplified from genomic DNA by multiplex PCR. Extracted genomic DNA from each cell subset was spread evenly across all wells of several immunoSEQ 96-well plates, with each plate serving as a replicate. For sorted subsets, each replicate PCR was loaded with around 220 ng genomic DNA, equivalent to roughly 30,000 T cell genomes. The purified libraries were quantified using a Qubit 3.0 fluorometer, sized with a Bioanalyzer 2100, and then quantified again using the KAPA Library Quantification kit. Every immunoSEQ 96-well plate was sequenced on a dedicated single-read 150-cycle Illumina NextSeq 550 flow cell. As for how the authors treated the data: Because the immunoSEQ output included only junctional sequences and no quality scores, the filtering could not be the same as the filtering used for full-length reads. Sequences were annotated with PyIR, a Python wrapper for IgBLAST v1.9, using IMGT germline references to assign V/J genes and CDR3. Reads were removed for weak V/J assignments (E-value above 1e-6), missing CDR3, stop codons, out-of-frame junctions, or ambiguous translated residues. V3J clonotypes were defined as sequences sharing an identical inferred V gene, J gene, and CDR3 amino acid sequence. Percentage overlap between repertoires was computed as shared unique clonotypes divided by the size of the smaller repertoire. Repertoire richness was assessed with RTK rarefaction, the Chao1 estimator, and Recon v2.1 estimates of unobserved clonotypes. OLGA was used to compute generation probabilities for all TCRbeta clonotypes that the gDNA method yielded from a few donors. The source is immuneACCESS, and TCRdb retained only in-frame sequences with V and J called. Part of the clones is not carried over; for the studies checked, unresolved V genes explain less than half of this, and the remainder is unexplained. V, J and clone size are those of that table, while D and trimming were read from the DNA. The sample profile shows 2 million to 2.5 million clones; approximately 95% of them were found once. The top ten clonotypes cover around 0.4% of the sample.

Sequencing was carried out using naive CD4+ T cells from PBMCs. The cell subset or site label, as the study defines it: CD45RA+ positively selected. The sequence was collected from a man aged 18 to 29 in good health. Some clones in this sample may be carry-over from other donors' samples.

CDR3 region: CASSPASYNEQFF. The DNA sequence follows: TGTGCCAGCAGCCCTGCCTCCTACAATGAGCAGTTCTTC. The rearrangement joined TRBV7-9 to TRBJ2-1, with an unclear D gene assignment. V lost 5 bases and J lost 0 bases; the stretch between them is 5 bases long. The germline V gene encodes CDR1 SEHNR and CDR2 FQNEAQ (reference sequence). The CDR3 spans 13 residues, from the cysteine through the phenylalanine. The retained sequence is limited to the CDR3, 39 bases, with the frame set at the first base.